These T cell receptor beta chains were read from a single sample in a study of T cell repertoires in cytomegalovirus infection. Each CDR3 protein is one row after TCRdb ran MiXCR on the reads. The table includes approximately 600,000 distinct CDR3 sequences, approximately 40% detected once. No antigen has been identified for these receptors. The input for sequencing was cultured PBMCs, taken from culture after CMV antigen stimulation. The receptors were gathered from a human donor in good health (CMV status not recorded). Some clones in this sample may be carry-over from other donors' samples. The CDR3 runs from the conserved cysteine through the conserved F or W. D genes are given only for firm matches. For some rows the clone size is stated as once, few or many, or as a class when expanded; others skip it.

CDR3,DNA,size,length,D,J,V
CASSSRTGATTDTQYF,TGTGCCAGCAGCTCCAGGACAGGGGCGACCACAGATACGCAGTATTTT,.,16,TRBD1,TRBJ2-3,TRBV7-6
CASSSRDRPHEQYF,TGTGCCAGCAGCTCCCGGGACAGGCCCCACGAGCAGTACTTC,few,14,TRBD1,TRBJ2-7,TRBV7-8
CASSNTGGYGKAFF,TGTGCCAGCAGTAACACAGGGGGCTATGGGAAAGCTTTCTTT,.,14,TRBD1,TRBJ1-1,TRBV6-2/TRBV6-3
CASSLGFGSNEQYF,TGTGCCAGCAGCCTTGGTTTCGGGTCGAACGAGCAGTACTTC,.,14,.,TRBJ2-7,TRBV27
CASSTDRYEQYF,TGTGCCAGCAGCACCGACCGCTACGAGCAGTACTTC,.,12,.,TRBJ2-7,TRBV11-2
CASSPGSGGHWEQFF,TGTGCCAGCTCACCGGGTAGCGGGGGACATTGGGAGCAGTTCTTC,.,15,TRBD2,TRBJ2-1,TRBV18
CASSELGQGGEKLFF,TGTGCCAGCAGTGAGTTGGGACAGGGAGGTGAAAAACTGTTTTTT,.,15,TRBD1,TRBJ1-4,TRBV2
CAGSKRGPGETQYF,TGTGCCGGATCGAAGCGGGGGCCAGGAGAGACCCAGTACTTC,few,14,TRBD2,TRBJ2-5,TRBV6-2/TRBV6-3
CASSLGTGRQGENTEAFF,TGTGCCAGCAGTTTGGGGACAGGACGGCAGGGAGAAAACACTGAAGCTTTCTTT,.,18,TRBD1,TRBJ1-1,TRBV28
CASSHGLLRDTSSPLHF,TGTGCCAGCTCCCACGGACTACTCCGGGACACAAGTTCACCCCTCCACTTT,.,17,.,TRBJ1-6,TRBV18
CASSSPPQPREQYF,TGTGCCAGCAGTTCCCCCCCCCAGCCCCGAGAGCAGTACTTC,.,14,.,TRBJ2-7,TRBV28
CASGRESGETQYF,TGTGCCAGTGGACGGGAGTCGGGGGAGACCCAGTACTTC,.,13,.,TRBJ2-5,TRBV6-6
CASGGGTSYNEQFF,TGTGCCAGCGGCGGGGGGACCTCCTACAATGAGCAGTTCTTC,.,14,TRBD2,TRBJ2-1,TRBV5-4
CASTAAGETQYF,TGTGCCAGCACCGCGGCGGGAGAGACCCAGTACTTC,.,12,.,TRBJ2-5,TRBV11-1
CASSLSGEKLFF,TGTGCCAGCAGCTTAAGTGGAGAAAAACTGTTTTTT,.,12,.,TRBJ1-4,TRBV11-1
CASRMGYEDEQFF,TGTGCCAGTAGGATGGGGTATGAGGATGAGCAGTTCTTC,.,13,.,TRBJ2-1,TRBV19